A single sample is the source of the 28 T cell receptor beta chains below, sequenced in a study of cytomegalovirus exposure and HLA in healthy donors. The study ran its PCR with 60 Vbeta and 13 Jbeta primers. Profiling relied on immunoSEQ multiplex PCR, and the TCRdb table lists in-frame clones only, not all of them. Of about 170,000 clones listed, roughly 85% are singletons. The sequenced sample was PBMCs. The source of these receptors is a boy aged 2-15 years in good health and CMV-seronegative.

Comment on this clone: Without the conserved terminal phenylalanine or tryptophan, this CDR3 likely stems from a read error. V and J are TRBV5-8 and TRBJ1-2, with D possibly being TRBD1 (6 bases). V was pared by 0 bases and J by 2 bases, with 14 bases between. This CDR3 has 16 amino acids. Germline-derived CDR1 and CDR2 are SGHTS and YDEGEE. The CDR3 spells CASSLGGGQLNYGYTL. CDR3 DNA sequence: TGTGCCAGCAGCTTGGGTGGGGGACAACTAAACTATGGCTACACCCTC.

This clone was seen more than once but under ten times. The J gene is TRBJ1-1, the V gene TRBV6-1; D call uncertain. V dropped 0 bases and J dropped 4 bases, with 3 bases sitting between them. The CDR3 consists of 12 residues. From germline, CDR1 is MNHNS and CDR2 SASEGT. This chain's CDR3 is CASSEARTEAFF. DNA for the CDR3: TGTGCCAGCAGTGAAGCGCGCACTGAAGCTTTCTTT.

V usage is TRBV5-6 and J usage is TRBJ1-2; the D gene is possibly TRBD1 (6 bases). The CDR3 sequence is 13 residues long. The V gene's germline CDR1 is SGHDT and CDR2 YYEEEE. V lost 3 bases and J lost 10, with 16 bases in between. Here the CDR3 reads CASSSGGATNYTF. CDR3 DNA sequence: TGTGCCAGCAGCTCGGGGGGGGCCACCAACTACACCTTC. Using reference TRBV5-6 and TRBJ1-2 for the parts outside the CDR3, the full variable domain is DAGVTQSPTHLIKTRGQQVTLRCSPKSGHDTVSWYQQALGQGPQFIFQYYEEEERQRGNFPDRFSGHQFPNYSSELNVNALLLGDSALYLCASSSGGATNYTFGSGTRLTVV.

A few counts support this clone. The DNA for the CDR3 is TGTGCCAGCAGCTTGGAGACAGGGCGTGGTGGCTACACCTTC. Amino acids: CASSLETGRGGYTF. The rearrangement uses TRBV5-5 and TRBJ1-2; 7 bases map to TRBD1. Germline-derived CDR1 and CDR2 are SGHKS and YYEKEE (reference sequence). V shed 0 bases and J 7 bases; nucleotides not matched to a gene: 6. CDR3 length equals 14 residues.

This rearrangement joins TRBV27 to TRBJ2-7; 13 nucleotides line up with TRBD2. This CDR3 comprises 16 residues. Trimming at V came to 6 bases and at J to 0 bases, leaving 5 bases not matched to a gene. Germline CDR1 and CDR2: MNHEY and SMNVEV (reference sequence). In DNA, the CDR3 is TGTGCCAGCAGGCGGACTAGCGGGGGCGACTCCTACGAGCAGTACTTC. Amino acids: CASRRTSGGDSYEQYF.

V gene TRBV6-1 combines with J gene TRBJ2-7; D gene ambiguous. CDR1 and CDR2 (germline): MNHNS, SASEGT. The CDR3 totals 15 residues. Trimming cost V 4 bases and J 0 bases, with 13 bases left between them. The CDR3 reads CASSALRVSSYEQYF. CDR3 in DNA: TGTGCCAGCAGTGCCCTTCGGGTAAGCTCCTACGAGCAGTACTTC.

The chain is built from TRBV6-4 and TRBJ2-3; 7 bases agree with TRBD2. The CDR3 sequence is 15 residues long. Germline V gene sequence: CDR1 MRHNA, CDR2 SNTAGT. J gave up 3 bases and V 4 bases, and 7 bases lay outside the gene matches. The CDR3 DNA is TGTGCCAGCAGTGGAGCCCAGGGAGGGACAGATACGCAGTATTTT. The encoded protein is CASSGAQGGTDTQYF.

V and J are TRBV25-1 and TRBJ2-1, with 8 bases aligning to TRBD1. The CDR3 sequence is 15 residues long. Looked up from germline, CDR1 is MGHDK and CDR2 is SYGVNS. The V and J ends lost 6 bases and 4 bases, in that order; junction bases with no gene match: 8. CDR3 in amino acids: CASRETGARYNEQFF. CDR3 nucleotides: TGTGCCAGCAGGGAGACAGGGGCGCGGTACAATGAGCAGTTCTTC.

The chain combines TRBV5-5 with TRBJ1-1; D is unresolved. V lost 1 base and J lost 1, with 8 bases in between. CDR1 is SGHKS, CDR2 YYEKEE, per germline (reference sequence). The CDR3 covers 14 residues. This chain's CDR3 is CASSLLVSNTEAFF. CDR3 nucleotide sequence: TGTGCCAGCAGCTTGCTAGTGTCGAACACTGAAGCTTTCTTT.

The chain couples TRBV5-1 to TRBJ1-6, with a possible D match to TRBD1 (5 bases). Germline-derived CDR1 and CDR2 are SGHRS and YFSETQ. V gave up 4 bases and J gave up 5 bases, with 13 bases separating them. CDR3 length equals 15 residues. CDR3 nucleotide sequence: TGCGCCAGCAGCCGGAGGGACGGTAATAATTCACCCCTCCACTTT. Translation gives CASSRRDGNNSPLHF.

V and J are TRBV6-5 and TRBJ1-2, with TRBD1 matching over 11 bases. The CDR3 runs 14 residues. Germline-derived CDR1 and CDR2 are MNHEY and SVGAGI. V lost 8 bases and J lost 1; bases outside the gene matches: 3. CDR3 sequence reads: CASGGTGGNYGYTF. In DNA form, the CDR3 reads TGTGCCAGCGGAGGGACAGGGGGTAACTATGGCTACACCTTC.

The chain recombines TRBV28 with TRBJ1-5, with TRBD1 matching 10 bases. Germline lookup yields CDR1 MDHEN and CDR2 SYDVKM. V lost 1 base and J lost 7; bases outside the gene matches: 10. The CDR3 runs 17 residues. As DNA, the CDR3 is TGTGCCAGCAGTTTATACCCCGGGACAGGGGTAAGACAGCCCCAGCATTTT. Translation: CASSLYPGTGVRQPQHF.

Concerning this clone: Likely a read error: the CDR3 ends without its conserved phenylalanine or tryptophan. The gene calls are TRBV5-6 and TRBJ1-2; 8 bases map to TRBD1. This CDR3 region has 13 residues. Per germline, CDR1 SGHDT and CDR2 YYEEEE. The V segment lost 0 bases and the J segment 8 bases; nucleotides outside the gene matches: 3. CDR3 sequence: CASSLGTGRGYTL. DNA of the CDR3: TGTGCCAGCAGCTTGGGGACAGGGAGGGGCTACACCCTC.

The chain links TRBV6-1 to TRBJ1-6, with 7 bases matching TRBD1. CDR3 length equals 13 residues. Germline lookup yields CDR1 MNHNS and CDR2 SASEGT. V trimming: 4 bases; J trimming: 9 bases; junction bases outside the gene matches: 3. The CDR3 sequence: CASSGTGVSPLHF. The CDR3 bases are TGTGCCAGCAGTGGCACAGGGGTTTCACCCCTCCACTTT.

The V gene is TRBV6-1, the J gene TRBJ1-4, with D unclear. V lost 5 bases to trimming and J lost 3 bases, with 10 bases between them. The CDR3 is made up of 14 amino acids. The V gene's germline CDR1 is MNHNS and CDR2 SASEGT. This CDR3 is CASSWRGSNEKLFF. The DNA of the CDR3 is TGTGCCAGCAGTTGGAGAGGGTCTAATGAAAAACTGTTTTTT.

The V and J genes are TRBV13 and TRBJ1-1, with 9 bases that match TRBD1. Trimming cost V 1 base and J 6 bases; bases outside gene matches: 12. The CDR3 is 17 residues long. CDR1 PRHDT and CDR2 FYEKMQ come from the germline V gene (reference sequence). The CDR3 coding sequence is TGTGCCAGCAGCTTAGTTCTCCACAGGGGGCGCTCCGCTGAAGCTTTCTTT. It is translated as CASSLVLHRGRSAEAFF.

The chain links TRBV27 to TRBJ2-3; 11 nucleotides agree with TRBD2. Germline CDR1 MNHEY, CDR2 SMNVEV (reference sequence). J gave up 2 bases and V 6 bases, and 4 bases lay outside the gene matches. The CDR3 loop spans 15 amino acids. In DNA, the CDR3 is TGTGCCAGCAGCCCGGGACTAGCGGTCACAGATACGCAGTATTTT. Its protein is CASSPGLAVTDTQYF.

The chain joins TRBV15 to TRBJ1-2; TRBD1 aligns across 7 bases. Germline CDR1 is LNHNV and CDR2 is YYDKDF (reference sequence). V trimming: 2 bases; J trimming: 8 bases; junction bases outside the gene matches: 8. The CDR3 extends over 14 amino acids. The CDR3 here is CATSRNTGTEGYTF. CDR3 nucleotides: TGTGCCACCAGCAGAAATACCGGGACAGAGGGCTACACCTTC.

This rearrangement joins TRBV6-5 to TRBJ1-2; 7 bases agree with TRBD1. The CDR3 is 14 residues long. Looked up from germline, CDR1 is MNHEY and CDR2 is SVGAGI. J was trimmed by 5 bases and V by 6 bases; bases with no gene match: 9. CDR3 protein: CASSRQGVNYGYTF. CDR3 in DNA: TGTGCCAGCAGCCGCCAGGGGGTCAATTATGGCTACACCTTC.

This clone was found once. The genes are TRBV14 and TRBJ2-7; a weak D match, TRBD1 (6 bases). V was pared by 4 bases and J by 0 bases, with 16 bases between. The length of the CDR3 is 16 residues. The germline gives CDR1 SGHDN, CDR2 FVKESK. In nucleotides, the CDR3 is TGTGCCAGCAGCCTTAGCCGGGACACCTTCTCCTACGAGCAGTACTTC. Translated: CASSLSRDTFSYEQYF.

The rearrangement links TRBV7-8 to TRBJ2-2; TRBD2 agrees at 9 bases. V dropped 1 base and J dropped 4; count of bases not matched to a gene: 10. Germline CDR1 SGHVS, CDR2 FQNEAQ. This CDR3 contains 18 residues. In DNA form, the CDR3 reads TGTGCCAGCAGCTTAGACCTGGCTAGCGGGGCACTCACCGGGGAGCTGTTTTTT. It yields the protein CASSLDLASGALTGELFF.

This chain's CDR3 is CATSKRGQSSGANVLTF. The DNA of the CDR3 is TGTGCCACCAGCAAAAGGGGACAGAGCTCTGGGGCCAACGTCCTGACTTTC. The chain employs TRBV15 and TRBJ2-6, with 7 bases matching TRBD1. The V and J ends lost 4 bases and 0 bases, in that order; junction bases with no gene match: 6. Germline V gives CDR1 LNHNV, CDR2 YYDKDF (reference sequence). This CDR3 contains 17 residues.

The genes are TRBV19 and TRBJ2-7, with a weak D call TRBD1 (5 bases). V gave up 5 bases and J gave up 2 bases, with 37 bases separating them. CDR3 length: 22 amino acids. CDR1 and CDR2 (germline): LNHDA, SQIVND (reference sequence). In DNA form, the CDR3 reads TGTGCCAGTAGTCCCCTCCTCTTTGGCCTCCGTTGGTGGGGCCCTAACCCCTACGAGCAGTACTTC. It encodes CASSPLLFGLRWWGPNPYEQYF.

The rearrangement joins TRBV2 to TRBJ2-1; TRBD2 aligns across 14 bases. CDR3 length equals 15 residues. J gave up 6 bases and V 5 bases, and 3 bases lay outside the gene matches. CDR1 and CDR2 from the germline V gene are SNHLY and FYNNEI. DNA for the CDR3: TGTGCCAGCAGTCCGACTAGCGGGAGGGCCAATGAGCAGTTCTTC. Protein sequence: CASSPTSGRANEQFF. Filled out from reference TRBV2 and TRBJ2-1, the complete variable domain reads EPEVTQTPSHQVTQMGQEVILRCVPISNHLYFYWYRQILGQKVEFLVSFYNNEISEKSEIFDDQFSVERPDGSNFTLKIRSTKLEDSAMYFCASSPTSGRANEQFFGPGTRLTVL.

This chain joins TRBV27 and TRBJ1-2; 8 nucleotides line up with TRBD1. With 5 bases clipped from V and 3 bases from J, the junction kept 11 bases outside the gene matches. This CDR3 comprises 16 residues. Germline V CDR1 and CDR2: MNHEY, SMNVEV (reference sequence). CDR3 sequence: CASSPTRTGHYYGYTF. For the CDR3, the DNA is TGTGCCAGCAGTCCAACTCGGACAGGGCACTACTATGGCTACACCTTC.

This chain connects TRBV18 to TRBJ1-2; D is perhaps TRBD1 (6 bases). V was shortened by 2 bases and J by 7 bases, with 11 bases between the two germline ends. The CDR3 is 13 amino acids. Germline loops: CDR1 KGHSH, CDR2 LQKENI. The CDR3 sequence is CASSPTGLIGYTF. The CDR3 DNA reads TGTGCCAGCTCACCAACAGGGTTGATTGGCTACACCTTC. The full variable domain, in which reference TRBV18 and TRBJ1-2 provide the parts outside the CDR3, is NAGVMQNPRHLVRRRGQEARLRCSPMKGHSHVYWYRQLPEEGLKFMVYLQKENIIDESGMPKERFSAEFPKEGPSILRIQQVVRGDSAAYFCASSPTGLIGYTFGSGTRLTVV.

V usage is TRBV5-1 and J usage is TRBJ2-3, with 10 positions matching TRBD2. The CDR3 has 15 amino acids. Germline values: CDR1 SGHRS, CDR2 YFSETQ. V lost 2 bases to trimming and J lost 2 bases; unmatched junction nucleotides: 2. The CDR3 is CASSFLAGVTDTQYF. In nucleotides, the CDR3 is TGCGCCAGCAGCTTTCTAGCGGGGGTCACAGATACGCAGTATTTT. The full variable domain, with the rest looked up from reference TRBV5-1 and TRBJ2-3, is KAGVTQTPRYLIKTRGQQVTLSCSPISGHRSVSWYQQTPGQGLQFLFEYFSETQRNKGNFPGRFSGRQFSNSRSEMNVSTLELGDSALYLCASSFLAGVTDTQYFGPGTRLTVL.

The chain recombines TRBV18 with TRBJ2-3; TRBD1 is a possible D gene (6 bases). CDR1 and CDR2 from the germline V gene are KGHSH and LQKENI. The ends were cut back, 4 bases at V and 1 base at J, with 12 bases in the middle. The CDR3 sequence is 15 residues long. CDR3 amino acids: CASSLRGRGTDTQYF. The DNA for the CDR3 is TGTGCCAGCTCACTCAGGGGCCGGGGCACAGATACGCAGTATTTT. The full variable domain, in which reference TRBV18 and TRBJ2-3 provide the parts outside the CDR3, is NAGVMQNPRHLVRRRGQEARLRCSPMKGHSHVYWYRQLPEEGLKFMVYLQKENIIDESGMPKERFSAEFPKEGPSILRIQQVVRGDSAAYFCASSLRGRGTDTQYFGPGTRLTVL.